This T cell receptor beta chain was documented in a study of blood T cell repertoires in COVID-19. Sequencing used immunoSEQ multiplex PCR; TCRdb keeps in-frame clones, though not all of them. The sample includes 350,000 or so clones, about nine tenths of them seen just once. Germline V CDR1 and CDR2: LGHDT, YNNKEL (reference sequence). The CDR3 runs 12 residues. Trimming cost V 4 bases and J 4 bases, with 5 bases left between them. The chain couples TRBV3-1 (or the pseudogene TRBV3-2) to TRBJ1-3; D ambiguous. This sequence was found in a woman in her fifties or sixties with COVID-19, enrolled during active disease. The source material was peripheral blood. Here the CDR3 reads CASSLRGNTIYF. The DNA for the CDR3 is TGTGCCAGCAGCCTCCGGGGAAACACCATATATTTT.